Listed below are T cell receptor beta chains from one sample, sequenced in a study of T cells in Graves' hyperthyroidism and ophthalmopathy. One entry per CDR3 protein, called by TCRdb with MiXCR from the multiplex PCR reads. The sample has some 600,000 distinct CDR3 sequences, approximately 13% seen once. The material sequenced was blood. The receptors were sampled from a woman between 25 and 40 years old with Graves' hyperthyroidism that later progressed to Graves' ophthalmopathy. The CDR3 runs from the conserved cysteine through the conserved F or W. A D gene is named only where the DNA matches it firmly. Some rows mark clone size as missing; the rest say once, few, many or name a class of expanded clone.

j_gene,d_gene,abundance,v_gene,CDR3nt,CDR3aa
TRBJ2-1,TRBD2,many,TRBV11-2,TGTGCCAGCAGCGGTAGCGGGAGGTCCTACAATGAGCAGTTCTTC,CASSGSGRSYNEQFF
TRBJ2-3,.,many,TRBV28,TGTGCCACTTACCCTGGTAGCACAGATACGCAGTATTTT,CATYPGSTDTQYF
TRBJ2-1,.,once,TRBV3-1,TGTGCCAGCAGCCAAGCCGGGACGGAATACAATGAGCAGTTCTTC,CASSQAGTEYNEQFF
TRBJ2-2,.,many,TRBV3-1,TGTGCCAGCAGCCAGGCCCCGAACACCGGGGAGCTGTTTTTT,CASSQAPNTGELFF
TRBJ1-1,.,many,TRBV7-2,TGTGCCAGCAGCTTGCTGGACCCAGCGTCCAACACTGAAGCTTTCTTT,CASSLLDPASNTEAFF
TRBJ1-5,TRBD1,many,TRBV19,TGTGCCAGTAGTATTCAGGGGGCTGGCGGCAATCAGCCCCAGCATTTT,CASSIQGAGGNQPQHF
TRBJ1-2,TRBD1,.,TRBV6-5,TGTGCCAGCACTTACTTCAGCAGGACAGGGCCCTATGGCTACACCTTC,CASTYFSRTGPYGYTF
TRBJ1-3,TRBD1,.,TRBV7-9,TGTGCCAGCAGCCCGACGGGACAGGGGGCGCGGGGAAACACCATATATTTT,CASSPTGQGARGNTIYF
TRBJ2-7,.,many,TRBV28,TGTGCCAGCAGAAGACTGGGGGCTGGCTACGAGCAGTACTTC,CASRRLGAGYEQYF
TRBJ1-1,.,many,TRBV9,TGTGCCAGCAGCGAAAGAGGTTTCACTGAAGCTTTCTTT,CASSERGFTEAFF
TRBJ2-7,.,many,TRBV11-1,TGTGCCAGCAGCAGGGGGGGGACCTACGAGCAGTACTTC,CASSRGGTYEQYF
TRBJ2-3,TRBD2,few,TRBV12-3/TRBV12-4,TGTGCCAGCAGTTTCTTCCTAGCGGGAGAGGGAGATACGCAGTATTTT,CASSFFLAGEGDTQYF
TRBJ2-7,.,many,TRBV4-3,TGCGCCAGCAGCCAAGCGCAGGGGCGCTTTTACGAGCAGTACTTC,CASSQAQGRFYEQYF
TRBJ2-7,TRBD2,.,TRBV5-1,TGCGCCAGCAGCTACGGGACACCGGGAGGACTAGCGGGACTCGAGCAGTACTTC,CASSYGTPGGLAGLEQYF
TRBJ2-1,.,few,TRBV20-1,TGCAGTGCTTTCTGGGGGGAGCAGTTCTTC,CSAFWGEQFF
TRBJ2-7,TRBD1,many,TRBV27,TGTGCCAGCAGTTCACAGGGGTACCCAAACGAGCAGTACTTC,CASSSQGYPNEQYF
TRBJ1-5,TRBD1,.,TRBV2,TGTGCCAGCAGGGGGACAGGGCTGGAGGGTCAGCCCCAGCATTTT,CASRGTGLEGQPQHF
TRBJ2-7,.,many,TRBV20-1,TGCAGTGCTTTATTCCCGGGTTTGAGCTCCTACGAGCAGTACTTC,CSALFPGLSSYEQYF
TRBJ1-1,.,many,TRBV11-3,TGTGCCAGCAGCACTACGGCAGTTAACACTGAAGCTTTCTTT,CASSTTAVNTEAFF
TRBJ1-5,.,many,TRBV24-1,TGTGCCACCAGTGATTCCCGGGACACCCTCAATCAGCCCCAGCATTTT,CATSDSRDTLNQPQHF
TRBJ2-1,TRBD1,many,TRBV6-5,TGTGCCAGCAGTTACACTTCAAGGGACAGGGACCCGAATGAGCAGTTCTTC,CASSYTSRDRDPNEQFF
TRBJ1-5,.,few,TRBV18,TGTGCCAGCTCATCTTCTCGGAGCAGGGGAGGTTATAGCAATCAGCCCCAGCATTTT,CASSSSRSRGGYSNQPQHF
TRBJ1-2,.,many,TRBV9,TGTGCCAGCAGCGTAGCATTCTCTGCTAACTATGGCTACACCTTC,CASSVAFSANYGYTF
TRBJ1-3,TRBD1,.,TRBV14,TGTGCCAGCAGCCAAGACGGACAGGGGGCGGATGGAAACACCATATATTTT,CASSQDGQGADGNTIYF
TRBJ2-5,TRBD2,few,TRBV7-2,TGTGCCAGCAGCCCATTAGCGGGAGGGTCGGGAGAGACCCAGTACTTC,CASSPLAGGSGETQYF
TRBJ2-7,TRBD1,.,TRBV10-3,TGTGCCATCAACTCCCAGGGGGCCGCTTCCTACGAGCAGTACTTC,CAINSQGAASYEQYF
TRBJ2-5,TRBD1,many,TRBV10-3,TGTGCCATCAGTGAGGGACAGGGACTAGAGACCCAGTACTTC,CAISEGQGLETQYF
TRBJ2-1,TRBD2,many,TRBV2,TGTGCCAGAGCATTAACTAGCGGGAGTTACAATGAGCAGTTCTTC,CARALTSGSYNEQFF
TRBJ1-1,.,many,TRBV29-1,TGCAGCGTTGGCAGGATGAACACTGAAGCTTTCTTT,CSVGRMNTEAFF
TRBJ2-5,TRBD1,many,TRBV24-1,TGTGCCACCAGCTTGACAGGGACGCTGGAGACCCAGTACTTC,CATSLTGTLETQYF
TRBJ2-3,.,few,TRBV19,TGTGCCAGTAGTATTTTGGGGACCACAGATACGCAGTATTTT,CASSILGTTDTQYF
TRBJ2-1,.,many,TRBV19,TGTGCCAGTAGGCTGGAGGACATCGGGTACAATGAGCAGTTCTTC,CASRLEDIGYNEQFF
TRBJ2-7,TRBD2,.,TRBV2,TGTGCCAGCAGTGCTAGACTAGCGGAACCCTCTGACGAGCAGTACTTC,CASSARLAEPSDEQYF
TRBJ2-7,TRBD1,many,TRBV29-1,TGCAGCCCCGACAGGGGGGTGTGCGAGCAGTACTTC,CSPDRGVCEQYF
TRBJ2-2,TRBD2,few,TRBV6-1,TGTGCCAGCAGGGGAGGGGCTGTCAGCGGGGAGCTGTTTTTT,CASRGGAVSGELFF
TRBJ2-1,TRBD1,few,TRBV5-8,TGTGCCAGCAGCTTTTTGCCGGACAGGGGTCTTAATGAGCAGTTCTTC,CASSFLPDRGLNEQFF
TRBJ2-5,.,many,TRBV2,TGTGCCAGCATAGAGCGGCCCCACCAAGAGACCCAGTACTTC,CASIERPHQETQYF
TRBJ1-1,.,many,TRBV30,TGTGCCTGGAACCCTCCGGGGGCGCGAAACACTGAAGCTTTCTTT,CAWNPPGARNTEAFF
TRBJ2-5,.,.,TRBV6-2/TRBV6-3,TGTGCCAGCAGTTACCTAAGGTTACAAGAGACCCAGTACTTC,CASSYLRLQETQYF
TRBJ2-2,.,many,TRBV2,TGTGCCAGCATAGCGAACACCGGGGAGCTGTTTTTT,CASIANTGELFF
TRBJ1-4,TRBD1,.,TRBV9,TGTGCCAGCAGCGGCCACAGGGGTCCGGATGAAAAACTGTTTTTT,CASSGHRGPDEKLFF
TRBJ1-5,.,many,TRBV6-2/TRBV6-3,TGTGCCAGCAGTTACGAGGTGGGCGAGAGCAATCAGCCCCAGCATTTT,CASSYEVGESNQPQHF
TRBJ1-1,.,many,TRBV28,TGTGCCAGCATTAGCGGTCAGAACACTGAAGCTTTCTTT,CASISGQNTEAFF
TRBJ1-2,.,few,TRBV18,TGTGCCAGCTCCAACCTGATGCAGGCGGAGACCTATGGCTACACCTTC,CASSNLMQAETYGYTF
TRBJ2-1,.,.,TRBV7-2,TGTGCCAGCAGCTTCTCAGGGGGGCACAATGAGCAGTTCTTC,CASSFSGGHNEQFF
TRBJ2-2,TRBD2,few,TRBV6-1,TGTGCCAGCCGGCCCCCTGACGGAACTAGCGGGGCGAACACCGGGGAGCTGTTTTTT,CASRPPDGTSGANTGELFF